The rows below give T cell receptor beta chains drawn from one sample of a study of T cell responses to AZD1222 COVID-19 vaccine. The repertoire was sequenced with immunoSEQ multiplex PCR; TCRdb's copy has only in-frame clones and lacks some. Of 100,000 to 150,000 clones in the sample, about nine tenths were seen once. Sequenced material: peripheral blood, taken 28 days after the second dose of the MenACWY control vaccine. These receptors all stem from an adult who received the MenACWY meningococcal vaccine as a control. Each CDR3 is given with its conserved first and last residue. The D gene is left open where the match is weak. Not every row has a clone size; where given, it reads once, few, many or a size class.

- | TRBJ1-3 | TRBV11-2 | few | CASSLGVVLRSGNTIYF | TGTGCCAGCAGCTTAGGTGTCGTCCTTCGCTCTGGAAACACCATATATTTT
- | TRBJ2-3 | TRBV5-4 | - | CASSVTDTQYF | TGTGCCAGCAGCGTGACAGATACGCAGTATTTT
- | TRBJ2-3 | TRBV28 | - | CASSSGPIDTQYF | TGTGCCAGCAGTTCGGGACCCATCGATACGCAGTATTTT
- | TRBJ1-2 | TRBV30 | once | CAWIYLRQDLNYGYTF | TGTGCCTGGATATATCTCAGACAGGATCTTAACTATGGCTACACCTTC
- | TRBJ2-6 | TRBV9 | - | CASSVGYSGANVLTF | TGTGCCAGCAGCGTAGGGTACTCTGGGGCCAACGTCCTGACTTTC
- | TRBJ1-1 | TRBV28 | - | CASSFAGSGNTEAFF | TGTGCCAGCAGTTTTGCAGGGTCGGGGAACACTGAAGCTTTCTTT
- | TRBJ1-5 | TRBV10-2 | - | CASSYQGNQPQHF | TGCGCCAGCAGTTACCAGGGTAATCAGCCCCAGCATTTT
- | TRBJ2-7 | TRBV6-5 | - | CASSYSESSYEQYF | TGTGCCAGCAGTTACTCCGAGAGCTCCTACGAGCAGTACTTC
TRBD2 | TRBJ2-3 | TRBV7-2 | - | CASSPKLGAGVGYTQYF | TGTGCCAGCAGCCCCAAGTTGGGAGCGGGAGTCGGATATACGCAGTATTTT
- | TRBJ2-7 | TRBV11-2 | - | CASSTPGTGAYEQYF | TGTGCCAGCAGCACCCCCGGGACCGGAGCCTACGAGCAGTACTTC
- | TRBJ2-1 | TRBV11-2 | few | CASSLGPTNEQFF | TGTGCCAGCAGCTTAGGGCCCACCAATGAGCAGTTCTTC
- | TRBJ1-5 | TRBV6-5 | - | CASSYEGTQHF | TGTGCCAGCAGTTACGAGGGGACGCAGCATTTT
- | TRBJ1-6 | TRBV19 | - | CASSIRGEDSPLHF | TGTGCCAGTAGTATCCGGGGAGAGGATTCACCCCTCCACTTT
- | TRBJ2-7 | TRBV6-2/TRBV6-3 | - | CASSFQGVTTYEQYF | TGTGCCAGCAGTTTCCAGGGCGTGACAACCTACGAGCAGTACTTC
- | TRBJ2-2 | TRBV18 | - | CASSPRRQINTGELFF | TGTGCCAGCTCACCACGAAGGCAGATAAACACCGGGGAGCTGTTTTTT
TRBD2 | TRBJ2-1 | TRBV5-6 | once | CASSSLAGVKNEQFF | TGTGCCAGCAGCTCTCTAGCGGGAGTGAAGAATGAGCAGTTCTTC
- | TRBJ1-1 | TRBV15 | - | CATSTGRADTEAFF | TGTGCCACCAGCACAGGACGAGCGGACACTGAAGCTTTCTTT
TRBD1 | TRBJ2-5 | TRBV2 | - | CASRGQGAKGETQYF | TGTGCCAGCAGAGGACAGGGGGCAAAGGGAGAGACCCAGTACTTC
TRBD1 | TRBJ1-2 | TRBV19 | once | CASTPDRGLHGYTF | TGTGCCAGTACTCCGGACAGGGGGTTACATGGCTACACCTTC
TRBD1 | TRBJ2-1 | TRBV30 | - | CAWTGDRDVEQFF | TGTGCCTGGACCGGGGACAGGGACGTTGAGCAGTTCTTC
- | TRBJ2-5 | TRBV18 | once | CASSDQETQYF | TGTGCCAGCTCCGACCAAGAGACCCAGTACTTC
TRBD1 | TRBJ1-2 | TRBV30 | - | CAWRSGQGARGYTF | TGTGCCTGGAGGTCCGGACAGGGGGCTCGGGGCTACACCTTC
- | TRBJ2-2 | TRBV7-2 | - | CASRSEPRVRTGELFF | TGTGCCAGCAGATCGGAACCAAGGGTCCGGACCGGGGAGCTGTTTTTT
- | TRBJ1-3 | TRBV28 | - | CASKISVGNTIYF | TGTGCCAGCAAAATATCCGTTGGAAACACCATATATTTT
TRBD1 | TRBJ1-6 | TRBV28 | - | CASSLRQGVFRGSLHF | TGTGCCAGCAGTTTAAGACAGGGTGTCTTCAGGGGGTCCCTCCACTTT
TRBD2 | TRBJ2-1 | TRBV7-9 | few | CASSPRRLAGGYNEQFF | TGTGCCAGCAGCCCCCGGAGACTAGCGGGAGGGTACAATGAGCAGTTCTTC
- | TRBJ2-5 | TRBV27 | few | CASSLSAGHQETQYF | TGTGCCAGCAGTTTAAGTGCGGGCCACCAAGAGACCCAGTACTTC
- | TRBJ2-3 | TRBV7-6 | once | CASSAKQVLSTDTQYF | TGTGCCAGCAGCGCCAAGCAAGTTCTGAGCACAGATACGCAGTATTTT
TRBD1 | TRBJ2-7 | TRBV7-9 | - | CASSLGGQGTHEQYF | TGTGCCAGCAGCTTAGGGGGACAGGGTACCCACGAGCAGTACTTC
- | TRBJ2-4 | TRBV19 | once | CASRTVSNIQYF | TGTGCCAGTAGGACAGTCAGCAACATTCAGTACTTC
- | TRBJ2-1 | TRBV19 | few | CASSIDVDPYNEQFF | TGTGCCAGTAGTATAGATGTGGATCCTTACAATGAGCAGTTCTTC
- | TRBJ2-2 | TRBV24-1 | - | CATSDAEGRPNTGELFF | TGTGCCACCAGTGATGCTGAGGGCCGGCCCAACACCGGGGAGCTGTTTTTT
- | TRBJ1-2 | TRBV13 | - | CASSPRLRDPYGYTF | TGTGCCAGCAGCCCCCGGCTCAGGGATCCCTATGGCTACACCTTC
TRBD1 | TRBJ1-1 | TRBV7-2 | - | CASSYTGGANTEAFF | TGTGCCAGCAGTTATACAGGGGGCGCGAACACTGAAGCTTTCTTT
TRBD2 | TRBJ2-1 | TRBV28 | - | CASSRKERDYHYNEQFF | TGTGCCAGCAGTCGAAAAGAAAGGGACTACCACTACAATGAGCAGTTCTTC
- | TRBJ1-6 | TRBV27 | - | CASSLYGLSYNSPLHF | TGTGCCAGCAGTTTATACGGGTTATCCTATAATTCACCCCTCCACTTT
- | TRBJ1-2 | TRBV2 | - | CASTTTGYGYTF | TGTGCCAGCACTACGACAGGCTATGGCTACACCTTC
- | TRBJ1-1 | TRBV29-1 | - | CSGTGYTEAFF | TGCAGCGGTACAGGGTACACTGAAGCTTTCTTT